These T cell receptor beta chains were read from a single sample in a study of T-cell memory formation after mild COVID-19. TCRdb redid the calling of the 5' RACE reads with MiXCR, one entry per CDR3 protein. Of about 250,000 distinct CDR3 sequences listed, 15% to 19% are singletons. The source material was PBMCs or a T cell subset sorted from them (not recorded which). These receptors all stem from an adult woman who had mild COVID-19 (a few samples of this study predate the infection). Cell type and time point are not known. The CDR3 runs from the conserved cysteine through the conserved F or W. Each record gives: D gene, V gene, J gene, clone size, CDR3 DNA, CDR3 protein. The D gene is left open where the match is weak. For some rows the clone size is stated as once, few or many, or as a class when expanded; others skip it.

d_call: NA; v_call: TRBV12-3/TRBV12-4; j_call: TRBJ1-5; clone_size: NA; cdr3_nt: TGTGCCAGCAGTTCGAGGGACGGACTATTCAATCAGCCCCAGCATTTT; cdr3_aa: CASSSRDGLFNQPQHF
d_call: NA; v_call: TRBV29-1; j_call: TRBJ2-1; clone_size: NA; cdr3_nt: TGCAGCGTTGAAGAGGCGCGAAGTATGTCCTACAATGAGCAGTTCTTC; cdr3_aa: CSVEEARSMSYNEQFF
d_call: TRBD2; v_call: TRBV18; j_call: TRBJ2-3; clone_size: NA; cdr3_nt: TGTGCCAGCTCACCACCGGCACTAGCGGATACGCAGTATTTT; cdr3_aa: CASSPPALADTQYF
d_call: NA; v_call: TRBV6-6; j_call: TRBJ2-5; clone_size: few; cdr3_nt: TGTGCCAGCAGTACCCGGGGAGCGGGTGGGGAGACCCAGTACTTC; cdr3_aa: CASSTRGAGGETQYF
d_call: TRBD1; v_call: TRBV9; j_call: TRBJ1-6; clone_size: NA; cdr3_nt: TGTGCCAGCAGCGGGGGACAGGACCGATATAATTCACCCCTCCACTTT; cdr3_aa: CASSGGQDRYNSPLHF
d_call: NA; v_call: TRBV23-1; j_call: TRBJ1-1; clone_size: few; cdr3_nt: TGCGCCAGCAGTCGAGGCCCGGCACCGAACACTGAAGCTTTCTTT; cdr3_aa: CASSRGPAPNTEAFF
d_call: TRBD2; v_call: TRBV5-1; j_call: TRBJ2-1; clone_size: NA; cdr3_nt: TGCGCCAGCAGCTTGGCGCCTAGCGGGAGATACAATGAGCAGTTCTTC; cdr3_aa: CASSLAPSGRYNEQFF
d_call: TRBD2; v_call: TRBV7-6; j_call: TRBJ2-3; clone_size: few; cdr3_nt: TGTGCCAGCAGCTTAGGTTCTAGCGGAACCACCACAGATACGCAGTATTTT; cdr3_aa: CASSLGSSGTTTDTQYF
d_call: NA; v_call: TRBV12-3/TRBV12-4; j_call: TRBJ1-2; clone_size: few; cdr3_nt: TGTGCCAGCACAAGAACGGCAGGGACTAACTATGGCTACACCTTC; cdr3_aa: CASTRTAGTNYGYTF
d_call: TRBD2; v_call: TRBV20-1; j_call: TRBJ2-2; clone_size: NA; cdr3_nt: TGCAGTGCACATACTAGCGGGAGGGGGACCGGGGAGCTGTTTTTT; cdr3_aa: CSAHTSGRGTGELFF
d_call: TRBD2; v_call: TRBV4-2; j_call: TRBJ2-1; clone_size: NA; cdr3_nt: TGTGCCAGCAGCCAATTCCCACCAAGAAGCGGGAGGCGGGACAATGAGCAGTTCTTC; cdr3_aa: CASSQFPPRSGRRDNEQFF
d_call: NA; v_call: TRBV7-9; j_call: TRBJ1-2; clone_size: NA; cdr3_nt: TGTGCCAGCAGCTCGCGGGGCAGTTGGGTAGCAAACTATGGCTACACCTTC; cdr3_aa: CASSSRGSWVANYGYTF
d_call: NA; v_call: TRBV3-1; j_call: TRBJ1-2; clone_size: few; cdr3_nt: TGTGCCAGCAGCTTGCGGTCCTCTCAGGGCTATGGCTACACCTTC; cdr3_aa: CASSLRSSQGYGYTF
d_call: NA; v_call: TRBV5-1; j_call: TRBJ1-2; clone_size: NA; cdr3_nt: TGCGCCAGCAGCTTGGCCTCAGAAAACTATGGCTACACCTTC; cdr3_aa: CASSLASENYGYTF
d_call: TRBD2; v_call: TRBV12-3/TRBV12-4; j_call: TRBJ2-7; clone_size: NA; cdr3_nt: TGTGCCAGCAGGGGGGGGATAGCGAATGGCTACGAGCAGTACTTC; cdr3_aa: CASRGGIANGYEQYF
d_call: TRBD2; v_call: TRBV3-1; j_call: TRBJ2-7; clone_size: NA; cdr3_nt: TGTGCCAGCAGCCAGAAAGGACTAGCGGGGGTTCGCCTTTCCTACGAGCAGTACTTC; cdr3_aa: CASSQKGLAGVRLSYEQYF
d_call: NA; v_call: TRBV14; j_call: TRBJ1-1; clone_size: NA; cdr3_nt: TGTGCCAGCAGCCCGACCCCGGGCACTGAAGCTTTCTTT; cdr3_aa: CASSPTPGTEAFF
d_call: NA; v_call: TRBV6-6; j_call: TRBJ1-6; clone_size: few; cdr3_nt: TGTGCCTGTATGACTGGGACGAGGGTTTCACCCCTCCACTTT; cdr3_aa: CACMTGTRVSPLHF
d_call: NA; v_call: TRBV5-1; j_call: TRBJ2-7; clone_size: NA; cdr3_nt: TGCGCCAGCAGCCCGCGGAGGCAGGGATTGACCTACGAGCAGTACTTC; cdr3_aa: CASSPRRQGLTYEQYF
d_call: NA; v_call: TRBV20-1; j_call: TRBJ1-2; clone_size: NA; cdr3_nt: TGCAGTGCAGAGCGGCGAAGGCTTTCTCATGGCTACACCTTC; cdr3_aa: CSAERRRLSHGYTF
d_call: NA; v_call: TRBV9; j_call: TRBJ2-3; clone_size: few; cdr3_nt: TGTGCCAGCAGCGTCCAAGGGGGGACGACCGGAGGTACGCAGTATTTT; cdr3_aa: CASSVQGGTTGGTQYF
d_call: NA; v_call: TRBV5-1; j_call: TRBJ1-1; clone_size: few; cdr3_nt: TGCGCCAGCAGCGAAGGGGGAGCAGGTACCACTGAAGCTTTCTTT; cdr3_aa: CASSEGGAGTTEAFF